Reported below is one T cell receptor beta chain. Its specificity is unknown. Mismatch with germline at one junction end may stem from a read error. The CDR3 has 13 amino acids. Germline CDR1 reads MNHEY; CDR2 reads SVGEGT. TCR alpha and beta CDR3 regions were amplified from RNA using iRepertoire nested multiplex PCR. Tissue mRNA or PBMC total RNA, roughly 100-400 ng, went into one-step reverse transcription and amplification. TCRdb processed the multiplex PCR reads anew with MiXCR; each CDR3 protein has one entry. The sample has some 180,000 distinct CDR3 sequences, approximately 30% seen once; the top ten hold 20%. The data stem from a study of glioma-infiltrating T cells. General observations from the study: CDR3 overlap between tissue and blood was very small. Tissue-blood divergence was below expectation in non-neoplastic patients, above in gliomas.

This receptor was obtained from a human donor with low-grade glioma or glioblastoma, undergoing nonglioma brain surgery, or in good health (not recorded which). The sequenced sample was glioma tissue, nonneoplastic brain tissue, or PBMCs (not recorded which). V usage is TRBV6-2 or TRBV6-3 and J usage is TRBJ1-2; 7 nucleotides align to TRBD1. CDR3 coding DNA: TGTGCCAGCATGACAGGGTTGGGAGATGGCCACACCTTC. Its protein product is CASMTGLGDGHTF.